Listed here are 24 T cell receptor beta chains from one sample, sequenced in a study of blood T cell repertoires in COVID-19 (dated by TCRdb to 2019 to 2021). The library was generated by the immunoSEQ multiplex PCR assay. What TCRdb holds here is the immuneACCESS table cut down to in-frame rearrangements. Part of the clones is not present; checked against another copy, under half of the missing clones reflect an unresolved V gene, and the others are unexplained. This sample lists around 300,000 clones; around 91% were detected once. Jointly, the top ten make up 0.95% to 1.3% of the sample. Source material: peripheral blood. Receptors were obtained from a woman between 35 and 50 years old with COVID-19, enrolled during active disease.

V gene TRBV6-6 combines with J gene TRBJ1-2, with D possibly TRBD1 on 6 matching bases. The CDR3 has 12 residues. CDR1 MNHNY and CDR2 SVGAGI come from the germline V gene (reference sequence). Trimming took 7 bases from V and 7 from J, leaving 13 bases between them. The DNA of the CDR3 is TGTGCCAGCACCCCCGTACAGGGTGGCTACACCTTC. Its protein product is CASTPVQGGYTF.

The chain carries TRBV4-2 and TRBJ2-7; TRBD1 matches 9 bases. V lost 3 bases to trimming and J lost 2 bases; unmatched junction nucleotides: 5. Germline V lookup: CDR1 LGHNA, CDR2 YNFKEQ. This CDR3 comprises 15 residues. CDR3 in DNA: TGTGCCAGCAGCCAGACAGGGGGGAACGCCTACGAGCAGTACTTC. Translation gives CASSQTGGNAYEQYF.

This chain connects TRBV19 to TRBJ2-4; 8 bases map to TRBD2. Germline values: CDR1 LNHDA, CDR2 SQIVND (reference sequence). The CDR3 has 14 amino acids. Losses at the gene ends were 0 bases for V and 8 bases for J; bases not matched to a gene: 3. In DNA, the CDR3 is TGTGCCAGTAGTATAGATGTAGCGGGATACATTCAGTACTTC. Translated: CASSIDVAGYIQYF.

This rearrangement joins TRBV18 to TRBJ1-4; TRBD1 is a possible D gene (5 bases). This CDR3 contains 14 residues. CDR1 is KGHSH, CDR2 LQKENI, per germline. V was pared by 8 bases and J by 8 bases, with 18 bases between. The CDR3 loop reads CASTTRAAPEKLFF. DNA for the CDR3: TGTGCCAGCACAACCAGGGCAGCCCCCGAAAAACTGTTTTTT.

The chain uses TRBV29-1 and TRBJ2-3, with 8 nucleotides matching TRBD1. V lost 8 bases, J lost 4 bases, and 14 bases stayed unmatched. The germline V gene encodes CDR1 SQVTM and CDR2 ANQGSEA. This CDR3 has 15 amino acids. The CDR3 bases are TGCAGCCTTAAGGGACAGGCACGAGGGGCAGATACGCAGTATTTT. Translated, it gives CSLKGQARGADTQYF.

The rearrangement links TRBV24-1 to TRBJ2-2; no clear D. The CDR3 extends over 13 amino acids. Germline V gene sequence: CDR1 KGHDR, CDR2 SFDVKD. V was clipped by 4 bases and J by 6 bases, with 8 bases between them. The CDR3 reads CATSDFSSGELFF. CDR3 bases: TGTGCCACCAGTGACTTTAGCTCCGGGGAGCTGTTTTTT.

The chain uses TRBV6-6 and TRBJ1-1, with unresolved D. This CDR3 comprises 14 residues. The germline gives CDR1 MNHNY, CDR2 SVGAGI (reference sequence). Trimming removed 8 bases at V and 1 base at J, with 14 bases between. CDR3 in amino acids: CASPKSRGNTEAFF. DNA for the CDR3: TGTGCCAGCCCGAAGAGCAGAGGGAACACTGAAGCTTTCTTT.

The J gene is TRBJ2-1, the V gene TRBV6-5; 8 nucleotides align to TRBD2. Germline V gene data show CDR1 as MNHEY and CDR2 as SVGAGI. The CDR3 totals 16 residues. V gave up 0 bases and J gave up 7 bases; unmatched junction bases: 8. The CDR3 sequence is CASSYSKRGGRNEQFF. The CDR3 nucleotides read TGTGCCAGCAGTTACTCGAAACGCGGGGGGAGGAATGAGCAGTTCTTC.

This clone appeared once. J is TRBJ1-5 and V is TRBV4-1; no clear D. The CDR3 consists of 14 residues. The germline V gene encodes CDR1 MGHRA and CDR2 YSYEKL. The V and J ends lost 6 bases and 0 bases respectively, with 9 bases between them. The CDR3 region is CASRMEYSNQPQHF. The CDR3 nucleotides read TGCGCCAGCAGGATGGAGTATAGCAATCAGCCCCAGCATTTT.

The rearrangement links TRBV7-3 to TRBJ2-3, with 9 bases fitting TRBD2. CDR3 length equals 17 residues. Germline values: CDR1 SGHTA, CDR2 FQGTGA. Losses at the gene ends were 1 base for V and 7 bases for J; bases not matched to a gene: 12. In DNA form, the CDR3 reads TGTGCCAGCAGCTTAAAAGGGAGCGGGGGGCCCAGGAATACGCAGTATTTT. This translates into CASSLKGSGGPRNTQYF.

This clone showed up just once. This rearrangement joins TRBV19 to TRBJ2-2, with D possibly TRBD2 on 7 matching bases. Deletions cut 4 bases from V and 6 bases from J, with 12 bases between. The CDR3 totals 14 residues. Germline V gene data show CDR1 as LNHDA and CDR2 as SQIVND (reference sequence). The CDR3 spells CASSKGGAPGELFF. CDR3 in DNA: TGTGCCAGTAGTAAGGGGGGGGCGCCCGGGGAGCTGTTTTTT.

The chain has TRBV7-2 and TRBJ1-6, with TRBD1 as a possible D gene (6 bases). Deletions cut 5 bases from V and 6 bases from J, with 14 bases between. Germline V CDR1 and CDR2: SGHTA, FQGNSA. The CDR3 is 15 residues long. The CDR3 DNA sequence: TGTGCCAGCAGCCTAACAGGGAACCCTAATTCACCCCTCCACTTT. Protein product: CASSLTGNPNSPLHF.

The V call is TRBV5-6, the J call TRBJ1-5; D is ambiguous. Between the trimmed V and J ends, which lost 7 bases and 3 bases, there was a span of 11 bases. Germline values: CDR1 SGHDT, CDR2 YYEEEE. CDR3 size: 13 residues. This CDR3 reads CASSSRSNQPQHF. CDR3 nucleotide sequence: TGTGCCAGCTCATCCAGGTCCAATCAGCCCCAGCATTTT. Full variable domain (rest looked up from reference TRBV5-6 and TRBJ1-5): DAGVTQSPTHLIKTRGQQVTLRCSPKSGHDTVSWYQQALGQGPQFIFQYYEEEERQRGNFPDRFSGHQFPNYSSELNVNALLLGDSALYLCASSSRSNQPQHFGDGTRLSIL.

The CDR3: CASSDRDGEQFF. CDR3 sequence (DNA): TGTGCCAGCAGTGACAGGGATGGTGAGCAGTTCTTC. The chain couples TRBV2 to TRBJ2-1; possible D gene TRBD1, 5 bases. CDR3 length equals 12 residues. Trimming took 3 bases from V and 9 from J, leaving 9 bases between them. The germline CDR1 and CDR2 sequences are SNHLY and FYNNEI.

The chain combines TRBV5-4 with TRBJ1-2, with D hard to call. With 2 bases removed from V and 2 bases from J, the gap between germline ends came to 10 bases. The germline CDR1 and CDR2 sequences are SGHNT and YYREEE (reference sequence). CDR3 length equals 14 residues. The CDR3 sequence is CASSFQATNYGYTF. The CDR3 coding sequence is TGTGCCAGCAGCTTCCAGGCTACCAACTATGGCTACACCTTC.

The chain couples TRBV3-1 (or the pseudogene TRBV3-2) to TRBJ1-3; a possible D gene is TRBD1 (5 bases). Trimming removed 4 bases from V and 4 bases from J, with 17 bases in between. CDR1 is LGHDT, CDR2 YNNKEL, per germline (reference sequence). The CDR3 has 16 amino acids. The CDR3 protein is CASSPLTGVGGNTIYF. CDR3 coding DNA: TGTGCCAGCAGCCCCCTGACGGGGGTGGGGGGAAACACCATATATTTT.

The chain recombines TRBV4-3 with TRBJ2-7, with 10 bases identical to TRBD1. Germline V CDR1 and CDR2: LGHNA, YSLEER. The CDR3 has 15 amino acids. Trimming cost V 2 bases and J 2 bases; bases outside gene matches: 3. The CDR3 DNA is TGCGCCAGCAGCCAAACCGGGACAGGGGCCTACGAGCAGTACTTC. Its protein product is CASSQTGTGAYEQYF.

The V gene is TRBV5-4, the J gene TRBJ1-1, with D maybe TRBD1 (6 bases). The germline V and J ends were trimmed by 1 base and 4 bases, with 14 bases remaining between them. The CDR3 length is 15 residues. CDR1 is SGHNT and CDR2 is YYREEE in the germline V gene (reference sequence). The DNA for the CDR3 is TGTGCCAGCAGCTTGAAGGCAGGGGAGGGCACTGAAGCTTTCTTT. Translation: CASSLKAGEGTEAFF.

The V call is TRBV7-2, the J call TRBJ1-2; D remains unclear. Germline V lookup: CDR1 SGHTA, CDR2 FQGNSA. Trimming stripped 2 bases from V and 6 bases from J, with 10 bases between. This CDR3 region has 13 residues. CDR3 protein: CASSLSALDGYTF. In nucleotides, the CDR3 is TGTGCCAGCAGCTTATCGGCTCTAGATGGCTACACCTTC. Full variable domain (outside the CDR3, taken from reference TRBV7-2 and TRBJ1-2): GAGVSQSPSNKVTEKGKDVELRCDPISGHTALYWYRQSLGQGLEFLIYFQGNSAPDKSGLPSDRFSAERTGGSVSTLTIQRTQQEDSAVYLCASSLSALDGYTFGSGTRLTVV.

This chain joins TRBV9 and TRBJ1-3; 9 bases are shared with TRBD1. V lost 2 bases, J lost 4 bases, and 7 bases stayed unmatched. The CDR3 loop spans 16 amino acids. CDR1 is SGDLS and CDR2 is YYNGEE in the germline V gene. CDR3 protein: CASSVRDRASGNTIYF. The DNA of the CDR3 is TGTGCCAGCAGCGTTCGGGACAGGGCGTCAGGAAACACCATATATTTT.

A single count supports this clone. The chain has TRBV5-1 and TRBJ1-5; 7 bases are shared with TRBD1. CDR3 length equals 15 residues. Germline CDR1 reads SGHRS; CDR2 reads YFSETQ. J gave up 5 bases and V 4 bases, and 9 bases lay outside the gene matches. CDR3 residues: CASSPQGPSYQPQHF. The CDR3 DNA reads TGCGCCAGCAGCCCACAGGGGCCCTCCTATCAGCCCCAGCATTTT.

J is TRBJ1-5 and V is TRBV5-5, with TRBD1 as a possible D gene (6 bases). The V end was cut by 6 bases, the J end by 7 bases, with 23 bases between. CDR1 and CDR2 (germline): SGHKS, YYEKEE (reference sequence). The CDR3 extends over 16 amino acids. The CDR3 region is CASTPFGGQRNQPQHF. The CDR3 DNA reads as TGTGCCAGCACCCCCTTCGGGGGGCAGCGGAACCAGCCCCAGCATTTT.

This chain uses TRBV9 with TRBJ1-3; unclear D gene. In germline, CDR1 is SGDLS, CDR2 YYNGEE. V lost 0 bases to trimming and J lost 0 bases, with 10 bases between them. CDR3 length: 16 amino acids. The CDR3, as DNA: TGTGCCAGCAGCGTAGCTAGCAGTTCCTCTGGAAACACCATATATTTT. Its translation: CASSVASSSSGNTIYF. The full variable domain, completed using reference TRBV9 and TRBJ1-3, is DSGVTQTPKHLITATGQRVTLRCSPRSGDLSVYWYQQSLDQGLQFLIQYYNGEERAKGNILERFSAQQFPDLHSELNLSSLELGDSALYFCASSVASSSSGNTIYFGEGSWLTVV.

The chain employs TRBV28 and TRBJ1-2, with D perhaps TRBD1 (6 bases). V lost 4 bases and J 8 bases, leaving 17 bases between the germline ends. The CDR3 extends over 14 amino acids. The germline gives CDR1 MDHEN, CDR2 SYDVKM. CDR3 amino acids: CASSSPGEGDGYTF. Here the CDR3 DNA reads TGTGCCAGCAGTTCACCAGGGGAGGGTGACGGCTACACCTTC.